This paragraph covers one T cell receptor beta chain sequence. Its antigen is unidentified. Sequencing used immunoSEQ version 4 in survey mode. Sequencing used immunoSEQ multiplex PCR; TCRdb keeps in-frame clones, though not all of them. The sample yields roughly 43,000 clones, around 90% seen once. CDR3 length: 15 residues. CDR1 and CDR2 from the germline V gene are LNHDA and SQIVND (reference sequence). V shed 4 bases and J 5 bases; nucleotides not matched to a gene: 6. Anti-CD3/anti-CD28 beads served as a nonspecific positive control stimulus. Sorting selected CD4+ T cells upregulating both CD40 ligand and CD69. Anti-CD28/CD49d costimulation, CD40-blocking antibody and enfuvirtide were given to CD8-depleted PBMCs for 18 hours. These data belong to a study of persistence of HIV-infected CD4 T cells. Across the study: Blood samples, up to about 180 mL, came from multiple time points, except two leukapheresis donors sampled once.

Study conclusions and caveats: Antigen-responding cells were enriched for degenerate expanded CDR3beta sequences.

The chain is built from TRBV19 and TRBJ2-2, with 8 bases lining up with TRBD1. The receptor was isolated from an adult man with HIV who was CMV-seropositive. This sample comprised CD4+ T cells sorted from PBMCs after roughly 17-hour stimulation, obtained from a patient who received antiretroviral therapy. CDR3 loop: CASSRGQGRTGELFF. DNA for the CDR3: TGTGCCAGTAGTAGAGGACAGGGAAGGACCGGGGAGCTGTTTTTT.